This T cell receptor beta chain was recovered during a study of T cells in Graves' hyperthyroidism and ophthalmopathy. The study's findings and limits: Most clonotypes expanded in the thyroid (above 0.001) were also present in blood.

Amplified TCR beta CDR3 regions derived from RNA transcripts. First-round RT-PCR with HTBI primers amplified the TCR CDR3 region. MiXCR, applied by TCRdb to the multiplex PCR reads, yields one record per CDR3 protein. The sample carries 700,000 to 950,000 distinct CDR3 sequences, approximately 40% recorded once. V lost 5 bases and J lost 0, with 8 bases in between. This CDR3 region has 14 residues. Per germline, CDR1 MNHEY and CDR2 SVGEGT. This clonotype has just a few counts. Its specificity is not known. The clonotype originates from a woman in her 40s with Graves' hyperthyroidism. This rearrangement joins TRBV6-2 or TRBV6-3 to TRBJ1-5; no clear D. Sequenced: blood. CDR3: CASSGGSSNQPQHF. The CDR3 coding sequence is TGTGCCAGCAGTGGTGGAAGTAGCAATCAGCCCCAGCATTTT.